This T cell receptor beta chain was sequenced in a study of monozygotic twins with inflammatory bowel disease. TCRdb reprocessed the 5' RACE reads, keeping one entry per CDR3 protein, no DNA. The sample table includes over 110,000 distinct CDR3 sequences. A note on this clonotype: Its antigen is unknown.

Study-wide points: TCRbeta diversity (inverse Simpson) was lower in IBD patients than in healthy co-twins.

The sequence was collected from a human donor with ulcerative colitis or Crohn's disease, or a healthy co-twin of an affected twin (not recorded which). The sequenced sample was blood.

CDR3 region: CASSSTGDGYTF. V and J are TRBV7-2 and TRBJ1-2; the D call of TRBD1 rests on TCRdb alone, since no DNA is present to check it. Germline CDR1 reads SGHTA; CDR2 reads FQGNSA. The CDR3 covers 12 residues.